This T cell receptor (beta chain) was found in a study of early T cells in non-severe SARS-CoV-2 infection. With 5 bases clipped from V and 6 bases from J, the junction kept 5 bases outside the gene matches. The CDR3 length is 14 residues. Per germline, CDR1 SGHDN and CDR2 FVKESK. This clonotype was picked up a small number of times. TCRdb recomputed calls from the 5' RACE reads with MiXCR, one row per CDR3 protein. The repertoire has about 64,000 distinct CDR3 sequences, about 4.9% of them found once; the top ten carry approximately 5.4%. The chain carries TRBV14 and TRBJ2-1; 9 bases line up with TRBD2. Input material: whole blood. This clonotype was sampled from an adult who was a healthcare worker with PCR-confirmed SARS-CoV-2 infection or an uninfected control (not recorded which). The CDR3 DNA reads TGTGCCAGCAGCGGGCGGGGGGGCCGCAATGAGCAGTTCTTC. This gives the protein CASSGRGGRNEQFF.